This TCR beta chain was sequenced in a study of blood T cell repertoires in COVID-19. Overall study context: Donors in the United States, Italy and Spain gave samples during acute or convalescent COVID-19. In each case, the material was cDNA or gDNA derived from T cells, B-cell-depleted T cells, or PBMCs.

Method: immunoSEQ multiplex PCR; TCRdb's copy keeps in-frame clones and lacks some. The sample shows hundreds of thousands of clones, nearly 90% of them seen only once. Recruits, aged about 18 to 100 years, lived in 20 to 30 US areas. Clinical history as reported by participants underpinned cohort assignment. Per the germline V gene, CDR1 is SGDLS and CDR2 is YYNGEE. Trimming at V came to 4 bases and at J to 3 bases, leaving 8 bases not matched to a gene. This CDR3 contains 16 residues. The receptor was derived from a woman younger than 30 who had been exposed to COVID-19. The rearrangement links TRBV9 to TRBJ1-4, with 8 bases identical to TRBD1. The specimen was PBMCs or T cells enriched from blood (not recorded which). CDR3: CASSRSPGGSNEKLFF. The CDR3 nucleotides are TGTGCCAGCAGCAGGAGCCCAGGGGGCTCTAATGAAAAACTGTTTTTT.